This T cell receptor beta chain was captured in a study of shared clonotypes between healthy human individuals. Measured with immunoSEQ multiplex PCR; TCRdb has only the in-frame clones, and not every one. The sample includes 300,000 to 350,000 clones, 73% seen only once; the top ten take 10%. The CDR3 extends over 13 amino acids. Germline assignment: CDR1 SGHTA and CDR2 FQGNSA. The ends were cut back, 1 base at V and 8 bases at J, with 9 bases in the middle. This chain connects TRBV7-2 to TRBJ1-5, with D uncertain. The sequenced sample was memory CD4+ T cells sorted from blood. Subset in this sample: CD45RA-negative fraction. The TCR sequence derives from a man younger than 45 in good health. The CDR3 DNA follows: TGTGCCAGCAGCTTAGGTAGGGAGGAGCCCCAGCATTTT. Its protein is CASSLGREEPQHF.